The present entry profiles one TCR beta chain with its context. The clone's antigen remains unknown. Qualities for individual bases were not recorded, and no much larger clone is one base off. Whole blood was collected in K2EDTA tubes by collaborating institutions according to the institutions' own protocols. For TCRbeta analysis, collaborators shipped samples as frozen whole blood, isolated PBMCs, or DNA extracted from either of those sample types. TCRbeta CDR3 regions were amplified from genomic DNA by means of the immunoSEQ Assay, a bias-controlled multiplex PCR. Turning to the authors' computational methods: Within the assay, amplification of reference gene primers was used to estimate how many nucleated cells each sample contained. To quantify the absolute abundance of each unique TCRbeta CDR3 rearrangement, sequence reads were collapsed and filtered. For each sample, productive Simpson clonality was calculated as the square root of Simpson's diversity index across productive rearrangements. In its TCRdb copy, this immuneACCESS table keeps in-frame sequences only and misses some clones. Where compared with another copy, unresolved V genes explain less than half of these, and the others have no known cause. V and J calls and clone size are those listed in that table; D and trimming were worked out from the DNA. This sample lists approximately 130,000 clones; more than 75% were detected once. The ten largest clones capture about 3.9% of the sample.

These data are taken from a study of blood T cell repertoires in COVID-19 (dated by TCRdb to the early 2020s). Concerning the study at large: The collaborator samples originated in the United States, Italy and Spain and spanned the acute and convalescent phases of COVID-19. The prospective study material was composed of cDNA or gDNA derived from T cells, B-cell-depleted T cells, or PBMCs. The dataset comprised deeply sampled blood TCRbeta repertoires from subjects exposed to, actively infected with, or recovered from COVID-19. The repertoires were made available in a free public database intended to serve as a resource for research on the immune response to SARS-CoV-2. The samples were drawn from two sources: the first 160 participants of the ongoing ImmuneRACE study, and fewer than 1,500 subjects contributed by 6 global collaborators. A de-identified subject ID, COVID-19 status, age in years and sex were almost always included in the sample metadata. Where available, HLA class I and class II types were taken from metadata supplied by the sample provider and were not determined by assay-based typing.

What the work shows at the level of the full study, not this receptor alone: The quantity of clinical and demographic metadata differed by source and by participant and was supplied without curation.

This clonotype was obtained from a man aged 60-69 years with acute or convalescent COVID-19. Specimen: peripheral blood.

The sequenced DNA is TGTGCCAGCAGTCGGACTAGCGGGGCCCATGGGGTATACGAGCAGTACTTC. It specifies CASSRTSGAHGVYEQYF. Here the chain combines TRBV7-9 and TRBJ2-7, with 12 junctional bases fitting TRBD2. Including cysteine and phenylalanine, the CDR3 has 17 amino acids. The CDR3 DNA has 51 bases and is translated from base 1. Based on the germline V gene (reference sequence), the CDR1 and CDR2 sequences are SEHNR and FQNEAQ. Trimming leaves V shorter by 6 bases and J shorter by 4 bases, with the junction holding 13 bases beyond the gene matches.